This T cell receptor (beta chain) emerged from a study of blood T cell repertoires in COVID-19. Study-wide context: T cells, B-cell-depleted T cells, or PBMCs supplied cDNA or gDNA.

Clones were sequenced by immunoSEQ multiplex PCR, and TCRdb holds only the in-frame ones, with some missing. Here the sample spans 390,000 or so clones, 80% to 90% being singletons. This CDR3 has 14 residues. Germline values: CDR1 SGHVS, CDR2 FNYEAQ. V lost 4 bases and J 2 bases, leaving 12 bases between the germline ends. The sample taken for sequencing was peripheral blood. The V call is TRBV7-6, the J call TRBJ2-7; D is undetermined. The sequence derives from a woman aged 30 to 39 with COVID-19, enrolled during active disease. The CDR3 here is CASSSPSAPYEQYF. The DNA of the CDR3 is TGTGCCAGCAGCTCCCCCAGCGCACCCTACGAGCAGTACTTC.